Sequencing of this T cell receptor (beta chain) was carried out in a study of response to subunit inactivated influenza vaccine (dated by TCRdb to 2016 to 2019). The study in broad terms: Deep quantitative profiling of the T cell receptor repertoire was used in the study to follow responses to a trivalent subunit inactivated influenza vaccine.

The junction shows trimming of 3 bases on V and 5 bases on J, plus 6 bases between the germline ends. Its CDR3 holds 12 amino acids, cysteine through phenylalanine. The read is trimmed to its CDR3 DNA, 36 bases read in frame from base 1. The germline V gene supplies CDR1 SGDLS and CDR2 YYNGEE. This clonotype was detected ten times or more. The antigen it binds to is not known. No much larger clone is present one base from it, and per-base qualities are unavailable. General findings and caveats noted by the study authors: The authors suggested that each seasonal influenza vaccination may recruit only a limited number of new T cells.

Preparation of the library involved RT-PCR. The listed sequencing device is Illumina HiSeq 2500. TCRdb reanalyzed the raw reads on its own, using fastp at Q25 for trimming and MiXCR for clone calling, and kept in-frame beta chains. CDR3 protein sequences are deduplicated, and each keeps its most common genes and DNA. The sample table lists fewer than 600,000 distinct CDR3 sequences, about 7.2% of them with a count of one. The ten largest make up around 12% of the sample. The clonotype originates from a man in his fifties or sixties who received an inactivated influenza vaccine. Donor details come from another sample of the same person, matched by shared clones. The sequencing used PBMCs from blood, collected less than 30 months after vaccination. The sequence is built from TRBV9 and TRBJ2-1, with the D gene too uncertain to name. Here is the DNA: TGTGCCAGCAGCGCCCATAACAATGAGCAGTTCTTC. The resulting protein is CASSAHNNEQFF. The entire variable domain, with the stretches around the CDR3 drawn from the reference TRBV9 and TRBJ2-1 proteins, is DSGVTQTPKHLITATGQRVTLRCSPRSGDLSVYWYQQSLDQGLQFLIQYYNGEERAKGNILERFSAQQFPDLHSELNLSSLELGDSALYFCASSAHNNEQFFGPGTRLTVL.